This T cell receptor (beta chain) was documented in a study of T cell responses to AZD1222 COVID-19 vaccine. Notes on the study in general: Only a handful of AZD1222 recipients, several in all, had baseline seropositivity. In a largely white British group with more females than males, clonal diversity was possibly underestimated. Regions 160-218 and 743-854 held dominance among vaccine-associated CD4 TCRs, which spanned spike.

Data came from immunoSEQ multiplex PCR; TCRdb stores just in-frame clones and leaves some out. Here the sample spans 170,000 or so clones, roughly 87% being singletons. As concerns this clone: Its antigen is unknown.

This CDR3 has 20 residues. With V trimmed by 4 bases and J by 3 bases, 21 bases remained unmatched. Germline V gene lookup returns CDR1 MNHNS and CDR2 SASEGT. The specimen comprised peripheral blood, sampled on day 0 of AZD1222 vaccination. The TCR was taken from an adult in good health. The chain has TRBV6-1 and TRBJ2-7; 10 bases agree with TRBD1. This CDR3 reads CASSVSWPGTGAGKLYEQYF. CDR3 nucleotides: TGTGCCAGCAGTGTTTCCTGGCCCGGGACAGGGGCCGGGAAACTCTACGAGCAGTACTTC.